A single sample is the source of the 23 T cell receptor beta chains below, sequenced in a study of human T cells and chemical hapten exposure. Regarding time point: pre-sensitization, week 0. The treatment denotes: therapeutic diphenylcyclopropenone sensitization with weekly scalp DPC. MiXCR, applied by TCRdb to the RACE reads, yields one record per CDR3 protein. Of over 300,000 distinct CDR3 sequences in the sample, 4% to 6% are singletons; the top ten hold about 2.5%. Material: whole blood, obtained in connection with sensitization to the hapten diphenylcyclopropenone (DPC). These receptors were obtained from a woman aged 45 to 65 with alopecia areata. Some clones in this sample may be carry-over from other donors' samples.

There are many counts of this clonotype. The chain uses TRBV15 and TRBJ1-5, with 9 bases fitting TRBD1. In germline, CDR1 is LNHNV, CDR2 YYDKDF (reference sequence). The length of the CDR3 is 15 residues. The V segment lost 4 bases and the J segment 6 bases; nucleotides outside the gene matches: 7. DNA of the CDR3: TGTGCCACCAGCACGTCACAGGGGGCTGGTCAGCCCCAGCATTTT. Protein: CATSTSQGAGQPQHF.

The sample holds many counts of this clonotype. V is TRBV12-3 or TRBV12-4 and J is TRBJ2-4, with TRBD2 matching 7 bases. V lost 2 bases and J lost 0; bases outside the gene matches: 1. The CDR3 spans 15 residues. CDR3 sequence reads: CASSLSGVAKNIQYF. The CDR3 coding sequence is TGTGCCAGCAGTTTAAGCGGGGTAGCCAAAAACATTCAGTACTTC.

This clonotype was seen at least ten times. The chain employs TRBV27 and TRBJ2-7, with D unclear. The CDR3 is 12 residues long. V was pared by 4 bases and J by 3 bases, with 7 bases between. The germline V gene encodes CDR1 MNHEY and CDR2 SMNVEV (reference sequence). CDR3 nucleotide sequence: TGTGCCAGCAGTTCCGACGACTACGAGCAGTACTTC. Its translation: CASSSDDYEQYF.

This clonotype was observed a few times. V gene TRBV12-3 or TRBV12-4 combines with J gene TRBJ2-1, with D maybe TRBD2 (5 bases). The CDR3 spans 13 residues. The ends were cut back, 7 bases at V and 7 bases at J, with 14 bases in the middle. CDR3 DNA: TGTGCCAGCACTCCCGGTTCGGGGAATGAGCAGTTCTTC. Translating gives CASTPGSGNEQFF.

The chain combines TRBV7-2 with TRBJ2-1; 11 bases align to TRBD2. The V and J ends lost 1 base and 8 bases, in that order; junction bases with no gene match: 10. The CDR3 consists of 17 residues. Looked up from germline, CDR1 is SGHTA and CDR2 is FQGNSA. The CDR3 reads CASSLVVSGGAVDEQFF. In DNA, the CDR3 is TGTGCCAGCAGCTTAGTTGTTAGCGGGGGGGCTGTGGATGAGCAGTTCTTC.

This sequence joins TRBV20-1 and TRBJ2-3; 7 bases match TRBD2. CDR1 DFQATT and CDR2 SNEGSKA come from the germline V gene (reference sequence). J was trimmed by 4 bases and V by 7 bases; bases with no gene match: 11. This CDR3 comprises 14 residues. The CDR3 coding sequence is TGCAGTGTTGTTCTAGCGGAAGGACCAGATACGCAGTATTTT. Translated, it gives CSVVLAEGPDTQYF.

This clonotype has at least ten counts. The chain is built from TRBV29-1 and TRBJ2-7; D is unclear. V gave up 5 bases and J gave up 3 bases, with 11 bases separating them. The CDR3 is made up of 12 amino acids. CDR1 is SQVTM, CDR2 ANQGSEA, per germline. The CDR3 sequence is CSVRGRNYEQYF. The CDR3, as DNA: TGCAGCGTTAGAGGCAGAAACTACGAGCAGTACTTC.

This clonotype was seen at least ten times. The chain combines TRBV7-2 with TRBJ2-1, with no clear D. Germline CDR1 is SGHTA and CDR2 is FQGNSA. CDR3 length equals 14 residues. The V end was cut by 8 bases, the J end by 0 bases, with 11 bases between. The CDR3: CASGPWSSYNEQFF. In nucleotides, the CDR3 is TGTGCCAGCGGTCCCTGGTCCTCCTACAATGAGCAGTTCTTC.

This clonotype was detected ten times or more. The chain links TRBV18 to TRBJ1-6; D unclear. Germline V CDR1 and CDR2: KGHSH, LQKENI. Trimming stripped 2 bases from V and 6 bases from J, with 5 bases between. This CDR3 comprises 13 residues. The CDR3 DNA reads TGTGCCAGCTCACCAAACAGTAATTCACCCCTCCACTTT. This gives the protein CASSPNSNSPLHF.

This clonotype occurred many times. The chain employs TRBV29-1 and TRBJ2-5, with 10 positions matching TRBD2. Germline CDR1 is SQVTM and CDR2 is ANQGSEA. V was clipped by 4 bases and J by 4 bases; unmatched bases: 9. There are 15 residues in the CDR3. CDR3 region: CSVAPLAGDVETQYF. CDR3 DNA: TGCAGCGTTGCCCCCCTAGCGGGAGACGTAGAGACCCAGTACTTC.

This clonotype was found many times. The rearrangement joins TRBV25-1 to TRBJ1-2; TRBD1 is a possible D gene (6 bases). CDR1 and CDR2 (germline): MGHDK, SYGVNS. The CDR3 runs 12 residues. V shed 8 bases and J shed 1 base, with 8 bases lying between them. Written as DNA, the CDR3 is TGTGCCAGCGCGGACAGTAACTATGGCTACACCTTC. Translated: CASADSNYGYTF.

In this sample, this clonotype turned up many times. The chain's CDR3 is CASSGGGGAYYEQYF. In DNA form, the CDR3 reads TGTGCCAGCAGTGGCGGGGGGGGTGCCTACTACGAGCAGTACTTC. The J gene is TRBJ2-7, the V gene TRBV28; 9 bases fit TRBD2. Germline loops: CDR1 MDHEN, CDR2 SYDVKM. The CDR3 is made up of 15 amino acids. The trim removed 5 bases at V and 3 bases at J, leaving 8 bases unmatched.

This clonotype was observed many times. The J gene is TRBJ2-1, the V gene TRBV28; D is perhaps TRBD2 (6 bases). CDR3 length: 14 residues. V was trimmed by 4 bases and J by 2 bases, leaving 9 bases between them. Germline V gene sequence: CDR1 MDHEN, CDR2 SYDVKM. CDR3 sequence: CASSSTSPYNEQFF. In DNA form, the CDR3 reads TGTGCCAGCAGTTCCACTAGCCCCTACAATGAGCAGTTCTTC.

This clonotype came up many times. The DNA of the CDR3 is TGCAGTGCCAGAACTAGCGGCACGCAGTTCTTC. It specifies CSARTSGTQFF. V gene TRBV20-1 combines with J gene TRBJ2-1; 8 bases fit TRBD2. V gave up 6 bases and J gave up 12 bases; unmatched junction bases: 7. Germline loops: CDR1 DFQATT, CDR2 SNEGSKA (reference sequence). The CDR3 consists of 11 residues.

This clonotype showed up just a few times. This chain uses TRBV12-3 or TRBV12-4 with TRBJ2-3; D is perhaps TRBD2 (6 bases). With 6 bases removed from V and 1 base from J, the gap between germline ends came to 11 bases. The CDR3 totals 14 residues. The CDR3 loop reads CASRRGSGTDTQYF. CDR3 DNA sequence: TGTGCCAGCAGGCGGGGATCGGGCACAGATACGCAGTATTTT.

This clonotype was detected many times. The chain combines TRBV2 with TRBJ2-6; tentative D call: TRBD1 (6 bases). Germline V gene sequence: CDR1 SNHLY, CDR2 FYNNEI. V dropped 6 bases and J dropped 2 bases, with 11 bases sitting between them. The CDR3 is 15 amino acids. CDR3 nucleotide sequence: TGTGCCAGCAGCGTGGACAGCGCTGGGGCCAACGTCCTGACTTTC. It specifies CASSVDSAGANVLTF.

This clonotype was counted between two and nine times. The chain uses TRBV7-2 and TRBJ2-1, with 12 positions matching TRBD2. With V trimmed by 5 bases and J by 6 bases, 8 bases remained unmatched. Per the germline V gene, CDR1 is SGHTA and CDR2 is FQGNSA. The CDR3 has 16 amino acids. The CDR3 reads CASSTRLAGVGNEQFF. The CDR3 region has the DNA TGTGCCAGCAGCACCCGACTAGCGGGAGTGGGCAATGAGCAGTTCTTC.

This clonotype was found a few times. V is TRBV13 and J is TRBJ2-3, with 10 bases aligning to TRBD2. The V gene end was trimmed by 4 bases and the J gene end by 9 bases; junction bases not matched to a gene: 10. The length of the CDR3 is 15 residues. In germline, CDR1 is PRHDT, CDR2 FYEKMQ (reference sequence). CDR3 DNA: TGTGCCAGCAGCTCCTTCAGCGGGGGGGCCCGAACGCAGTATTTT. It specifies CASSSFSGGARTQYF.

This clonotype was counted a few times. The chain joins TRBV30 to TRBJ2-2; D may match TRBD1 or TRBD2 (5 bases each). CDR1 GTSNPN and CDR2 SVGIG come from the germline V gene (reference sequence). V was shortened by 2 bases and J by 6 bases, with 7 bases between the two germline ends. The CDR3 has 12 amino acids. In nucleotides, the CDR3 is TGTGCCTGGAGTATGGGGGCCGGGGAGCTGTTTTTT. Translating it yields CAWSMGAGELFF.

There are many counts of this clonotype. The chain joins TRBV28 to TRBJ2-3; 7 bases fit TRBD2. The trim removed 3 bases at V and 0 bases at J, leaving 3 bases unmatched. The CDR3 loop spans 15 amino acids. Germline values: CDR1 MDHEN, CDR2 SYDVKM. The CDR3 reads CASSLPAGSTDTQYF. The CDR3 bases are TGTGCCAGCAGTTTGCCAGCGGGGAGCACAGATACGCAGTATTTT.

This chain joins TRBV20-1 and TRBJ2-3; no definite D call. CDR3 length equals 12 residues. Germline V gives CDR1 DFQATT, CDR2 SNEGSKA (reference sequence). Trimming took off 3 bases at V and 4 bases at J, with 8 bases between the two ends. As DNA, the CDR3 is TGCAGTGCTAGGGAGTGGGCAGATACGCAGTATTTT. This translates into CSAREWADTQYF.

This clonotype was detected many times. J is TRBJ2-1 and V is TRBV7-2, with TRBD2 as a possible D gene (6 bases). Trimming removed 6 bases at V and 7 bases at J, with 22 bases between. CDR3 length: 16 amino acids. CDR1 is SGHTA and CDR2 is FQGNSA in the germline V gene. The CDR3 region is CASSPPDSIRGNEQFF. The CDR3 DNA reads TGTGCCAGCAGTCCCCCGGATAGCATACGGGGGAATGAGCAGTTCTTC.

This clonotype was seen many times. This chain uses TRBV29-1 with TRBJ1-2; D is possibly TRBD1 (6 bases). The CDR3 consists of 12 residues. Germline V gene sequence: CDR1 SQVTM, CDR2 ANQGSEA. Trimming left V 6 bases short and J 2 bases short, with 10 bases between. The CDR3 DNA reads as TGCAGCGTCCCGACAGGAAACTATGGCTACACCTTC. It yields the protein CSVPTGNYGYTF.